This T cell receptor (beta chain) was identified during a study of shared clonotypes between healthy human individuals. Overall study context: Used for every donor were three CD4 naive, three CD4 memory, two CD8 naive and one CD8 memory plate.

The repertoire was sequenced with immunoSEQ multiplex PCR; TCRdb's copy has only in-frame clones and lacks some. The sample lists roughly 2.2 million clones, 85% to 95% occurring once. The CDR3 covers 15 residues. The V segment lost 4 bases and the J segment 5 bases; nucleotides outside the gene matches: 8. CDR1 is SGHRS, CDR2 YFSETQ, per germline. The chain couples TRBV5-1 to TRBJ2-7; 11 bases agree with TRBD2. Sequenced sample: naive CD4+ T cells from PBMCs. Subset defined: CD45RA+ positively selected. This sequence originates from a man aged 18 to 29 in good health. Some clones in this sample may be carry-over from other donors' samples. The CDR3 reads CASSPVAGGADEQYF. CDR3 sequence (DNA): TGCGCCAGCAGCCCGGTAGCGGGAGGGGCGGACGAGCAGTACTTC.